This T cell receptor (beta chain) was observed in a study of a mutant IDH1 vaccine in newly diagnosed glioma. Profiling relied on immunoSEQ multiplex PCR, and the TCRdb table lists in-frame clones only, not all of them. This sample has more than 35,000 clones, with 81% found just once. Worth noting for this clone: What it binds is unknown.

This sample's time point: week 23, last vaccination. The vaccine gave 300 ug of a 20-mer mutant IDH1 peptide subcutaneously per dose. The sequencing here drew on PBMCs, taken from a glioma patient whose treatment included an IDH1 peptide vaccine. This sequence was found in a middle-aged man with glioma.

The CDR3 loop reads CASSSVAGPTDTQYF. The CDR3 DNA sequence: TGTGCCAGCAGCTCGGTAGCGGGACCCACAGATACGCAGTATTTT. This rearrangement joins TRBV7-2 to TRBJ2-3, with 8 bases that match TRBD2. Trimming at V came to 4 bases and at J to 2 bases, leaving 5 bases not matched to a gene. Per the germline V gene, CDR1 is SGHTA and CDR2 is FQGNSA. The CDR3 consists of 15 residues. Full variable domain (outside the CDR3, taken from reference TRBV7-2 and TRBJ2-3): GAGVSQSPSNKVTEKGKDVELRCDPISGHTALYWYRQSLGQGLEFLIYFQGNSAPDKSGLPSDRFSAERTGGSVSTLTIQRTQQEDSAVYLCASSSVAGPTDTQYFGPGTRLTVL.